The 16 T cell receptor beta chains presented below share a single source sample, sequenced in a study of shared T cell receptors in the human thymus. Sequencing used immunoSEQ multiplex PCR; TCRdb keeps in-frame clones, though not all of them. The table records approximately 400,000 clones, more than 85% of them present only once. The sequenced sample consisted of thymocytes. Receptors were obtained from a human donor.

This clone was detected only once. The chain is built from TRBV25-1 and TRBJ1-2; unclear D gene. CDR1 and CDR2 (germline): MGHDK, SYGVNS. V was cut by 4 bases and J by 5 bases, with 5 bases left in between. This CDR3 contains 11 residues. CDR3: CASSGNYGYTF. The CDR3 nucleotides read TGTGCCAGCAGTGGGAATTATGGCTACACCTTC.

The chain links TRBV19 to TRBJ2-4; perhaps TRBD1 as D (6 bases). Trimming pared 4 bases from V and 11 bases from J, leaving 15 bases between. Germline V lookup: CDR1 LNHDA, CDR2 SQIVND (reference sequence). This CDR3 spans 13 amino acids. CDR3 region: CASSTHNTGFQYF. CDR3 sequence (DNA): TGTGCCAGTAGTACCCATAACACAGGGTTTCAGTACTTC.

This chain links TRBV6-1 with TRBJ2-4; 7 positions match TRBD1. Trimming took 6 bases from V and 6 from J; bases not matched to a gene: 8. Germline lookup yields CDR1 MNHNS and CDR2 SASEGT. The CDR3 is 14 residues long. The DNA of the CDR3 is TGTGCCAGCAGGATGACAGGGAAGGGAAACATTCAGTACTTC. It translates to CASRMTGKGNIQYF.

CDR3 DNA: TGTGCCTGGAGTGCCCCCCACGAGCAGTACTTC. This encodes CAWSAPHEQYF. The gene calls are TRBV30 and TRBJ2-7, with D unresolved. This CDR3 contains 11 residues. Trimming removed 1 base from V and 5 bases from J, with 6 bases in between. CDR1 is GTSNPN, CDR2 SVGIG, per germline (reference sequence). The whole variable domain, remainder taken from reference TRBV30 and TRBJ2-7, is SQTIHQWPATLVQPVGSPLSLECTVEGTSNPNLYWYRQAAGRGLQLLFYSVGIGQISSEVPQNLSASRPQDRQFILSSKKLLLSDSGFYLCAWSAPHEQYFGPGTRLTVT.

The CDR3 DNA reads as TGTGCCAGCAGTGGGGGGTTTGAGCAGTACTTC. Its translation: CASSGGFEQYF. The rearrangement links TRBV7-2 to TRBJ2-7; D possibly corresponds to TRBD2 (6 bases). The V end was cut by 6 bases, the J end by 7 bases, with 10 bases between. This CDR3 is built from 11 residues. Germline CDR1 and CDR2: SGHTA and FQGNSA.

The chain couples TRBV18 to TRBJ2-7, with 7 bases aligning to TRBD2. Looked up from germline, CDR1 is KGHSH and CDR2 is LQKENI. With V trimmed by 3 bases and J by 3 bases, 5 bases remained unmatched. This CDR3 has 14 residues. For the CDR3, the DNA is TGTGCCAGCTCACCGAATTGGGACTACTACGAGCAGTACTTC. This codes for CASSPNWDYYEQYF.

In DNA form, the CDR3 reads TGTGCCAGCAGCCCCGGGGGCAGTACAGATACGCAGTATTTT. Its protein product is CASSPGGSTDTQYF. The chain has TRBV7-3 and TRBJ2-3; tentatively, D is TRBD1 or TRBD2 (6 bases each). Trimming pared 5 bases from V and 3 bases from J, leaving 12 bases between. This CDR3 has 14 residues. Germline assignment: CDR1 SGHTA and CDR2 FQGTGA.

This clone was seen a single time. V and J are TRBV25-1 and TRBJ2-3; 9 bases align to TRBD2. Germline lookup yields CDR1 MGHDK and CDR2 SYGVNS. Unmatched junction bases numbered 4, after V lost 2 bases and J lost 4 bases. This CDR3 is built from 15 residues. The CDR3 sequence is CASSEGGRAPDTQYF. The CDR3 nucleotides are TGTGCCAGCAGTGAAGGCGGGAGGGCTCCAGATACGCAGTATTTT.

This clone appeared a single time. The rearrangement links TRBV28 to TRBJ2-7, with D possibly being TRBD1 (6 bases). Germline V gene data show CDR1 as MDHEN and CDR2 as SYDVKM. V dropped 7 bases and J dropped 4 bases, with 11 bases sitting between them. CDR3 size: 12 residues. CDR3: CASKTGKYEQYF. CDR3 coding DNA: TGTGCCAGCAAGACAGGAAAGTACGAGCAGTACTTC.

The chain joins TRBV4-1 to TRBJ2-3; TRBD2 is a possible D gene (5 bases). Germline CDR1 MGHRA, CDR2 YSYEKL. This CDR3 comprises 15 residues. Between the trimmed V and J ends, which lost 0 bases and 11 bases, there was a span of 18 bases. The CDR3 loop reads CASSQDWLRRGWQYF. CDR3 bases: TGCGCCAGCAGCCAAGATTGGCTTCGGCGCGGGTGGCAGTATTTT.

As concerns this clone: At the DNA level, this CDR3 is encoded by other sequences in the same sample as well. The rearrangement links TRBV18 to TRBJ1-3; the D is unclear. Deletions cut 0 bases from V and 0 bases from J, with 6 bases between. Looked up from germline, CDR1 is KGHSH and CDR2 is LQKENI. The CDR3 consists of 15 residues. Written as DNA, the CDR3 is TGTGCCAGCTCACCACCGGCAGGCTCTGGAAACACCATATATTTT. Amino acids: CASSPPAGSGNTIYF.

The V gene is TRBV12-5, the J gene TRBJ2-1; TRBD1 or TRBD2 may be the D gene (5 bases each). The CDR3 length is 17 residues. V was shortened by 2 bases and J by 0 bases, with 14 bases between the two germline ends. CDR1 LGHNT and CDR2 FRNRAP come from the germline V gene. The CDR3 DNA reads as TGTGCTAGTGGTTTGCCCCGGGACGCGGACTCCTACAATGAGCAGTTCTTC. Residues: CASGLPRDADSYNEQFF.

The chain uses TRBV14 and TRBJ1-2; D possibly corresponds to TRBD1 (5 bases). CDR3 size: 15 residues. Trimming pared 1 base from V and 7 bases from J, leaving 16 bases between. Germline V gene lookup returns CDR1 SGHDN and CDR2 FVKESK. The CDR3 sequence: CASSQGGFYVSGYTF. CDR3 nucleotides: TGTGCCAGCAGCCAAGGGGGCTTTTATGTATCTGGCTACACCTTC.

This sequence joins TRBV7-8 and TRBJ1-4; D perhaps matches TRBD1 (6 bases). Germline CDR1 and CDR2: SGHVS and FQNEAQ. With 4 bases removed from V and 4 bases from J, the gap between germline ends came to 16 bases. CDR3 size: 16 residues. The CDR3 reads CASSSTRGRGNEKLFF. CDR3 nucleotides: TGTGCCAGCAGCTCGACACGGGGGCGAGGTAATGAAAAACTGTTTTTT.

The V gene is TRBV6-4, the J gene TRBJ2-3, with D uncertain. The CDR3 sequence is 16 residues long. Germline-derived CDR1 and CDR2 are MRHNA and SNTAGT. V was shortened by 3 bases and J by 2 bases, with 15 bases between the two germline ends. This CDR3 is CASSEVLGTYTDTQYF. CDR3 sequence (DNA): TGTGCCAGCAGTGAAGTTCTAGGCACGTACACAGATACGCAGTATTTT.

Remarks on this clone: The same CDR3 arises from other DNA sequences in this sample as well. This rearrangement joins TRBV28 to TRBJ2-3; the match to TRBD2 covers 8 bases. The ends lost 4 bases at V and 7 bases at J; junction bases unmatched: 16. The CDR3 loop spans 17 amino acids. From germline, CDR1 is MDHEN and CDR2 SYDVKM. CDR3 in amino acids: CASSSILTSGSLNTQYF. DNA for the CDR3: TGTGCCAGCAGTTCCATACTGACCAGCGGGAGCTTAAATACGCAGTATTTT. The whole variable domain, remainder taken from reference TRBV28 and TRBJ2-3, is DVKVTQSSRYLVKRTGEKVFLECVQDMDHENMFWYRQDPGLGLRLIYFSYDVKMKEKGDIPEGYSVSREKKERFSLILESASTNQTSMYLCASSSILTSGSLNTQYFGPGTRLTVL.